One sample yielded the 7 T cell receptor beta chains listed below, sequenced in a study of T cell changes during pregnancy in multiple sclerosis. Measured with immunoSEQ multiplex PCR; TCRdb has only the in-frame clones, and not every one. The table has roughly 61,000 clones, approximately 90% seen once. The input for sequencing was peripheral blood, taken in the first trimester of pregnancy. All receptors derive from a female donor in good health, enrolled as a control in a pregnancy study.

The chain links TRBV19 to TRBJ2-5; 9 bases are a match to TRBD1. This CDR3 is 17 amino acids long. V gave up 4 bases and J gave up 5 bases; unmatched junction bases: 14. Looked up from germline, CDR1 is LNHDA and CDR2 is SQIVND (reference sequence). The CDR3 sequence is CASSRRAGQGFDETQYF. Written as DNA, the CDR3 is TGTGCCAGTAGTAGGAGGGCGGGACAGGGATTTGATGAGACCCAGTACTTC.

The chain uses TRBV6-5 and TRBJ2-5, with D perhaps matching TRBD2 (7 bases). Germline CDR1 and CDR2: MNHEY and SVGAGI. V lost 8 bases and J lost 5, with 15 bases in between. CDR3 length: 13 amino acids. The CDR3 DNA is TGTGCCAGCTCGCGGGGGCAGTGGGAGACCCAGTACTTC. Protein sequence: CASSRGQWETQYF.

This clone was seen once. This chain connects TRBV30 to TRBJ2-5, with TRBD1 matching 7 bases. The trim removed 0 bases at V and 3 bases at J, leaving 7 bases unmatched. Germline CDR1 is GTSNPN and CDR2 is SVGIG (reference sequence). The CDR3 contains 15 residues. DNA for the CDR3: TGTGCCTGGAGTGTCGGCCAGGGGGTTAAAGAGACCCAGTACTTC. It translates to CAWSVGQGVKETQYF.

The genes are TRBV28 and TRBJ1-2, with TRBD1 as a possible D gene (6 bases). From germline, CDR1 is MDHEN and CDR2 SYDVKM. V dropped 11 bases and J dropped 8 bases, with 24 bases sitting between them. The CDR3 has 14 residues. The CDR3, as DNA: TGTGCCTCCCGGAACGAACAGGGTGGTCAAGGCTACACCTTC. The encoded protein is CASRNEQGGQGYTF.

V is TRBV9 and J is TRBJ2-3; 9 bases agree with TRBD1. In germline, CDR1 is SGDLS, CDR2 YYNGEE. The CDR3 is 17 residues long. With 5 bases clipped from V and 4 bases from J, the junction kept 14 bases outside the gene matches. The CDR3 loop is CASSLRLGTGFSDTQYF. In DNA form, the CDR3 reads TGTGCCAGCAGTCTTCGACTCGGGACAGGGTTTTCAGATACGCAGTATTTT.

The chain links TRBV5-5 to TRBJ1-2; maybe TRBD1 (5 bases). The germline CDR1 and CDR2 sequences are SGHKS and YYEKEE (reference sequence). V shed 6 bases and J shed 4 bases, with 19 bases lying between them. The CDR3 is made up of 15 amino acids. The CDR3 DNA is TGTGCCAGCACCCGCTTAGGTCAGGGAACCTATGGCTACACCTTC. It is translated as CASTRLGQGTYGYTF.

This sequence joins TRBV30 and TRBJ2-5, with D uncertain. The end of the DNA fits TRBJ2-7 better, so the J call may be wrong. This CDR3 spans 13 amino acids. Per germline, CDR1 GTSNPN and CDR2 SVGIG (reference sequence). For the CDR3, the DNA is TGTGCCTGGAGTCTCCGCAAAACCTACGAGCAGTACTTC. Protein sequence: CAWSLRKTYEQYF.